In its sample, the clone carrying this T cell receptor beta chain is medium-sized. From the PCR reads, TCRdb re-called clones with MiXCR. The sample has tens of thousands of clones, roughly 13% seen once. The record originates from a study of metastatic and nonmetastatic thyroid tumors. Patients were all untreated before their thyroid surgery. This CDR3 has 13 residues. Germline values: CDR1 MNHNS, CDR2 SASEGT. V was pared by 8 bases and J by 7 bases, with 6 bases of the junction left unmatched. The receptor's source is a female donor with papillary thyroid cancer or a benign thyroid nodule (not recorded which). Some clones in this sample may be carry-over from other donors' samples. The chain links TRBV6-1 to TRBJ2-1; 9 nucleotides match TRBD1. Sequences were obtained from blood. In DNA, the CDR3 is TGTGCCAGCTCCCCGACAGGGGGGAATGAGCAGTTCTTC. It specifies CASSPTGGNEQFF.